This T cell receptor beta chain was obtained from a study of cytomegalovirus exposure and HLA in healthy donors. Vbeta (60) and Jbeta (13) primers were used in the PCR. This table comes from immunoSEQ multiplex PCR, and its TCRdb copy is limited to in-frame clones, with some not included. The sample holds 150,000 to 200,000 clones, over 70% seen once. In germline, CDR1 is SGHTS, CDR2 YDEGEE. The V and J ends lost 0 bases and 4 bases, in that order; junction bases with no gene match: 7. CDR3 length: 16 amino acids. In the case of this clone: Its antigen remains unknown.

Study-wide results and limits: The study dropped some indistinguishable V segments, TRBV6-2 and TRBV6-3 among them. The study listed approximately 160 cytomegalovirus-associated TCR beta chains. The HLA-A and HLA-B alleles of most subjects were reportedly predicted accurately from TCR beta sequences.

The rearrangement links TRBV5-8 to TRBJ2-7, with 10 bases aligning to TRBD2. This receptor was identified in a woman aged 40-49 years in good health and CMV-seronegative. The sequencing input was PBMCs. The CDR3 DNA reads as TGTGCCAGCAGCTTGGTGCCGGGACTAGCGCTTTACGAGCAGTACTTC. Translation gives CASSLVPGLALYEQYF.